This T cell receptor (beta chain) was sequenced during a study of regulatory T cells in long-lasting Graves disease. About the study: Duration of antithyroid drug therapy among newly diagnosed Graves' patients was under 3 months. Study-wide results and limits: Persistent patients shared more public clonotypes (approximately 2,900) than new patients (about 960).

Combining iRepertoire HTBI primers with Arm-PCR of CDR3 regions, the authors built TCR beta libraries. MiXCR was run by TCRdb on the multiplex PCR reads, yielding one entry per CDR3 protein. The table includes about 560,000 distinct CDR3 sequences, about 16% detected once. A note on this clonotype: The antigen is undetermined.

The sample's time point: newly diagnosed GD, antithyroid drugs for less than 3 months. Following extraction of RNA from PBMCs, that RNA was used to make the TCR library. These data were also filed under a second study, of T cells in Graves' hyperthyroidism and ophthalmopathy. As reported in that work: Primed by the HTBI set, a first-round RT-PCR was run on the TCR CDR3.

This receptor was identified in a man aged 18 to 30 with Graves disease. Material: peripheral blood mononuclear cells (PBMCs), obtained at new diagnosis, from a patient treated with antithyroid drugs.

CDR3 sequence: CSATTGTEYGYTF. The CDR3, as DNA: TGCAGCGCTACCACCGGGACTGAATATGGCTACACCTTC. The chain employs TRBV29-1 and TRBJ1-2; D may be TRBD1 (5 bases). CDR3 length equals 13 residues. Germline V gene sequence: CDR1 SQVTM, CDR2 ANQGSEA. Trimming removed 7 bases at V and 5 bases at J, with 17 bases between.